The sequence of this TCR beta chain was determined in a study of T cells in localized non-small cell lung cancer. This clone is a singleton in its sample. CDR3 size: 15 residues. In germline, CDR1 is SEHNR, CDR2 FQNEAQ (reference sequence). With 1 base removed from V and 2 bases from J, the gap between germline ends came to 10 bases. Clones were sequenced by immunoSEQ multiplex PCR, and TCRdb holds only the in-frame ones, with some missing. The top ten clones hold approximately 5.2% of a sample with approximately 61,000 clones, 86% of them seen once. The sample here was peripheral blood, taken before any cancer treatment. The sequence was collected from a woman aged 35-70 years with stage I lung adenocarcinoma. This sequence joins TRBV7-9 and TRBJ2-3; D is unclear. CDR3 in amino acids: CASSLEGRNTDTQYF. The CDR3 nucleotides are TGTGCCAGCAGCTTAGAGGGCCGAAACACAGATACGCAGTATTTT.